The next 32 T cell receptor beta chains were all read from a single sample in a study of cytomegalovirus exposure and HLA in healthy donors. 60 Vbeta and 13 Jbeta primers were used in PCR. Assay used: immunoSEQ multiplex PCR; TCRdb lists only in-frame clones, some missing. The table lists some 100,000 clones, 70% to 80% of them singletons. Sequencing input: PBMCs. All receptors come from a woman aged 18-29 years in good health and CMV-seropositive.

This clone occurred a few times. The chain has TRBV19 and TRBJ2-3; a weak D match, TRBD2 (5 bases). Per the germline V gene, CDR1 is LNHDA and CDR2 is SQIVND (reference sequence). There are 12 residues in the CDR3. Trimming left V 3 bases short and J 7 bases short, with 8 bases between. The DNA of the CDR3 is TGTGCCAGTAGTATTCGGGAAAATACGCAGTATTTT. The encoded protein is CASSIRENTQYF.

This clone was seen only a few times. The V gene is TRBV11-2, the J gene TRBJ2-7; 7 nucleotides line up with TRBD1. CDR3 length: 15 residues. CDR1 is SGHAT and CDR2 is FQNNGV in the germline V gene. V shed 5 bases, J shed 0 bases, and the junction held 7 bases outside the gene matches. DNA of the CDR3: TGTGCCAGCAGCGCTCGACAGGGATTCTCCTACGAGCAGTACTTC. Protein sequence: CASSARQGFSYEQYF.

This clone came up once. The chain joins TRBV19 to TRBJ1-4; D possibly corresponds to TRBD1 (5 bases). Germline V gene lookup returns CDR1 LNHDA and CDR2 SQIVND (reference sequence). V was clipped by 7 bases and J by 7 bases, with 13 bases between them. This CDR3 has 13 residues. The CDR3 DNA reads as TGTGCCAGTACCCGACAGAAGTTTGAAAAACTGTTTTTT. This codes for CASTRQKFEKLFF. Based on the CDR3 plus reference TRBV19 and TRBJ1-4, the full variable domain is DGGITQSPKYLFRKEGQNVTLSCEQNLNHDAMYWYRQDPGQGLRLIYYSQIVNDFQKGDIAEGYSVSREKKESFPLTVTSAQKNPTAFYLCASTRQKFEKLFFGSGTQLSVL.

This clone was observed a few times. This chain uses TRBV2 with TRBJ2-6; 7 nucleotides align to TRBD1. This CDR3 is 13 amino acids long. CDR1 is SNHLY, CDR2 FYNNEI, per germline. V shed 6 bases and J 4 bases; nucleotides not matched to a gene: 0. Here the CDR3 DNA reads TGTGCCAGCAGGGGACAGGGGGCCAACGTCCTGACTTTC. Translating gives CASRGQGANVLTF. Variable domain in full (rest from reference TRBV2 and TRBJ2-6): EPEVTQTPSHQVTQMGQEVILRCVPISNHLYFYWYRQILGQKVEFLVSFYNNEISEKSEIFDDQFSVERPDGSNFTLKIRSTKLEDSAMYFCASRGQGANVLTFGAGSRLTVL.

This clone occurred a few times. The chain joins TRBV6-4 to TRBJ2-3; 7 bases match TRBD1. With V trimmed by 5 bases and J by 5 bases, 4 bases remained unmatched. The CDR3 runs 13 residues. Germline V gene lookup returns CDR1 MRHNA and CDR2 SNTAGT. The CDR3 loop is CASSTGERDTQYF. Here the CDR3 DNA reads TGTGCCAGCAGTACAGGGGAGAGAGATACGCAGTATTTT.

The gene calls are TRBV27 and TRBJ1-5, with D tentatively TRBD1 (5 bases). This CDR3 is 14 amino acids long. Looked up from germline, CDR1 is MNHEY and CDR2 is SMNVEV (reference sequence). Trimming removed 2 bases at V and 7 bases at J, with 12 bases between. The CDR3 spells CASSLEGVWQPQHF. The DNA for the CDR3 is TGTGCCAGCAGTTTAGAAGGGGTATGGCAGCCCCAGCATTTT.

The CDR3, as DNA: TGTGCCAGCAGCTTACCGGGACAGGGGACAGATACGCAGTATTTT. This codes for CASSLPGQGTDTQYF. The rearrangement links TRBV7-9 to TRBJ2-3, with 10 bases matching TRBD1. Germline lookup yields CDR1 SEHNR and CDR2 FQNEAQ (reference sequence). With V trimmed by 2 bases and J by 3 bases, 2 bases remained unmatched. This CDR3 region has 15 residues.

The chain carries TRBV30 and TRBJ2-1, with D perhaps matching TRBD1 (6 bases). Trimming took 2 bases from V and 14 from J, leaving 16 bases between them. Germline values: CDR1 GTSNPN, CDR2 SVGIG (reference sequence). The CDR3 length is 12 residues. The CDR3, as DNA: TGTGCCTGGAGTCTCCGGGGCTCAGGGGAGTTCTTC. It encodes CAWSLRGSGEFF.

This clone was found once. The chain is built from TRBV5-4 and TRBJ2-7; TRBD1 matches 9 bases. The germline gives CDR1 SGHNT, CDR2 YYREEE (reference sequence). V was pared by 3 bases and J by 1 base, with 5 bases of the junction left unmatched. The CDR3 consists of 15 residues. CDR3 sequence: CASSSGQGLSYEQYF. The CDR3 DNA is TGTGCCAGCAGCTCGGGACAGGGCCTATCCTACGAGCAGTACTTC.

The CDR3 protein is CASSLGASPTNEKLFF. The CDR3 DNA sequence: TGTGCCAGCAGCTTAGGTGCGTCACCAACTAATGAAAAACTGTTTTTT. This chain links TRBV7-8 with TRBJ1-4; no definite D call. The germline V gene encodes CDR1 SGHVS and CDR2 FQNEAQ. V lost 1 base and J 0 bases, leaving 9 bases between the germline ends. The CDR3 covers 16 residues.

The chain has TRBV6-5 and TRBJ2-6, with D possibly matching TRBD1 (5 bases). CDR3 length equals 16 residues. Trimming shortened V by 0 bases and J by 0 bases, and 6 bases separated the two germline ends. The germline V gene has CDR1 MNHEY and CDR2 SVGAGI. This CDR3 reads CASSYSGRSGANVLTF. The CDR3 DNA is TGTGCCAGCAGTTACTCGGGGCGCTCTGGGGCCAACGTCCTGACTTTC.

The chain uses TRBV9 and TRBJ2-5, with TRBD2 matching over 9 bases. The germline CDR1 and CDR2 sequences are SGDLS and YYNGEE. The CDR3 runs to 18 residues. V shed 0 bases and J 5 bases; nucleotides not matched to a gene: 14. The CDR3 region has the DNA TGTGCCAGCAGCGTAGGAAGTAGCGGGAGACCTTCAGGGGAGACCCAGTACTTC. It translates to CASSVGSSGRPSGETQYF.

The V call is TRBV11-1, the J call TRBJ2-5, with D tentatively TRBD2 (7 bases). The CDR3 runs to 15 residues. V lost 4 bases and J 7 bases, leaving 19 bases between the germline ends. Germline lookup yields CDR1 SGHAT and CDR2 FQDESV (reference sequence). As DNA, the CDR3 is TGTGCCAGCAGCTCAATCTTGCGGGGGCTGGGGACCCAGTACTTC. This codes for CASSSILRGLGTQYF. Filled out from reference TRBV11-1 and TRBJ2-5, the complete variable domain reads EAEVAQSPRYKITEKSQAVAFWCDPISGHATLYWYRQILGQGPELLVQFQDESVVDDSQLPKDRFSAERLKGVDSTLKIQPAELGDSAMYLCASSSILRGLGTQYFGPGTRLLVL.

This chain connects TRBV29-1 to TRBJ2-5; 8 bases are a match to TRBD1. V was pared by 5 bases and J by 4 bases, with 9 bases of the junction left unmatched. The CDR3 is made up of 14 amino acids. From germline, CDR1 is SQVTM and CDR2 ANQGSEA. The CDR3 DNA reads TGCAGCGTTCGTCTCGCAGGGGGCAGAGAGACCCAGTACTTC. Translation gives CSVRLAGGRETQYF.

The chain carries TRBV6-5 and TRBJ1-2, with 7 bases fitting TRBD1. CDR1 MNHEY and CDR2 SVGAGI come from the germline V gene. The CDR3 loop spans 14 amino acids. V shed 6 bases, J shed 8 bases, and the junction held 12 bases outside the gene matches. CDR3 coding DNA: TGTGCCAGCAGGATTAGGGGGCCCCCCTACGGCTACACCTTC. It yields the protein CASRIRGPPYGYTF.

The chain employs TRBV30 and TRBJ1-5, with 7 bases lining up with TRBD1. The CDR3 has 14 amino acids. Germline lookup yields CDR1 GTSNPN and CDR2 SVGIG (reference sequence). The J segment lost 7 bases and the V segment lost 2 bases, leaving 8 bases of the junction unmatched. The CDR3 reads CAWSFGTVDQPQHF. In DNA form, the CDR3 reads TGTGCCTGGAGTTTCGGGACAGTCGACCAGCCCCAGCATTTT.

The gene calls are TRBV30 and TRBJ1-4; TRBD1 is a possible D gene (5 bases). V shed 4 bases and J shed 5 bases, with 11 bases lying between them. Germline lookup yields CDR1 GTSNPN and CDR2 SVGIG (reference sequence). The CDR3 spans 13 residues. The CDR3: CAWNWGGNEKLFF. For the CDR3, the DNA is TGTGCCTGGAACTGGGGGGGGAATGAAAAACTGTTTTTT.

This chain uses TRBV10-3 with TRBJ2-7; 9 bases match TRBD1. Germline V gives CDR1 ENHRY, CDR2 SYGVKD. This CDR3 is built from 19 residues. V was pared by 1 base and J by 1 base, with 14 bases of the junction left unmatched. In DNA, the CDR3 is TGTGCCATCAGTGAGTATACAGGGGGCGCAACGGGTAATTCCTACGAGCAGTACTTC. The encoded protein is CAISEYTGGATGNSYEQYF.

This chain links TRBV6-5 with TRBJ1-2, with TRBD1 identical over 9 bases. The CDR3 is 15 amino acids. Unmatched junction bases numbered 11, after V lost 6 bases and J lost 6 bases. Per germline, CDR1 MNHEY and CDR2 SVGAGI. The CDR3 here is CASRQQGAQADGYTF. CDR3 DNA: TGTGCCAGCAGACAACAGGGGGCGCAGGCAGATGGCTACACCTTC.

In this sample, this clone turned up once. The genes are TRBV5-6 and TRBJ2-7; D is undetermined. The CDR3 contains 12 residues. The V gene lost 0 bases and the J gene lost 4 bases, with 5 bases spanning the gap. Germline values: CDR1 SGHDT, CDR2 YYEEEE. CDR3 sequence reads: CASSLVSYEQYF. The CDR3 coding sequence is TGTGCCAGCAGCTTGGTGAGTTACGAGCAGTACTTC.

This clone was seen only a few times. V is TRBV4-1 and J is TRBJ2-2, with D perhaps matching TRBD2 (6 bases). The CDR3 length is 17 residues. Between the trimmed V and J ends, which lost 1 base and 2 bases, there was a span of 14 bases. Germline assignment: CDR1 MGHRA and CDR2 YSYEKL. DNA of the CDR3: TGCGCCAGCAGCCAAGTATACGCGGGGATCAACACCGGGGAGCTGTTTTTT. This codes for CASSQVYAGINTGELFF.

The rearrangement uses TRBV9 and TRBJ2-1, with 8 bases that match TRBD2. V shed 3 bases, J shed 3 bases, and the junction held 5 bases outside the gene matches. CDR3 length: 15 amino acids. Germline V gene lookup returns CDR1 SGDLS and CDR2 YYNGEE. The CDR3 reads CASSGKAGVYNEQFF. CDR3 coding DNA: TGTGCCAGCAGCGGAAAAGCGGGAGTCTACAATGAGCAGTTCTTC.

The chain employs TRBV7-8 and TRBJ2-7; 7 nucleotides match TRBD1. The V gene's germline CDR1 is SGHVS and CDR2 FQNEAQ. J was trimmed by 3 bases and V by 2 bases; bases with no gene match: 4. This CDR3 contains 14 residues. Written as DNA, the CDR3 is TGTGCCAGCAGCTTAAGGGACAGACTCTACGAGCAGTACTTC. It encodes CASSLRDRLYEQYF.

A remark on this clone: Other nucleotide sequences in the sample specify the same CDR3. This chain joins TRBV28 and TRBJ2-5, with D perhaps TRBD2 (6 bases). Germline assignment: CDR1 MDHEN and CDR2 SYDVKM. There are 14 residues in the CDR3. The germline V and J ends were trimmed by 5 bases and 4 bases, with 14 bases remaining between them. CDR3 protein: CASSPPGEAETQYF. DNA for the CDR3: TGTGCCAGCAGTCCCCCGGGGGAGGCAGAGACCCAGTACTTC.

This chain uses TRBV5-1 with TRBJ1-2, with a weak D call TRBD1 (5 bases). Germline-derived CDR1 and CDR2 are SGHRS and YFSETQ. This CDR3 spans 12 amino acids. Trimming stripped 0 bases from V and 6 bases from J, with 6 bases between. DNA of the CDR3: TGCGCCAGCAGCTTGGAAGGGGATGGCTACACCTTC. It yields the protein CASSLEGDGYTF.

The rearrangement links TRBV30 to TRBJ2-2; D is undetermined. Germline V gene sequence: CDR1 GTSNPN, CDR2 SVGIG (reference sequence). This CDR3 comprises 14 residues. Trimming took off 2 bases at V and 0 bases at J, with 7 bases between the two ends. For the CDR3, the DNA is TGTGCCTGGAGTTCTGTCGCGAACACCGGGGAGCTGTTTTTT. Translated: CAWSSVANTGELFF.

The gene calls are TRBV6-4 and TRBJ2-1; 11 nucleotides line up with TRBD2. CDR3 length: 16 residues. Per germline, CDR1 MRHNA and CDR2 SNTAGT. V was clipped by 3 bases and J by 10 bases; unmatched bases: 11. The CDR3, as DNA: TGTGCCAGCAGTGAGGATTCCGGACTAGCGGGTATAGAGCAGTTCTTC. This sequence encodes CASSEDSGLAGIEQFF.

The CDR3 protein is CASSPWGRPQETQYF. The DNA of the CDR3 is TGTGCCAGCAGTCCCTGGGGGCGGCCCCAAGAGACCCAGTACTTC. The chain uses TRBV27 and TRBJ2-5; a possible D gene is TRBD1 (6 bases). Trimming took 5 bases from V and 1 from J, leaving 14 bases between them. The CDR3 is made up of 15 amino acids. CDR1 MNHEY and CDR2 SMNVEV come from the germline V gene (reference sequence).

The chain combines TRBV5-1 with TRBJ2-1; 9 nucleotides align to TRBD2. V shed 0 bases, J shed 4 bases, and the junction held 5 bases outside the gene matches. The length of the CDR3 is 16 residues. Per the germline V gene, CDR1 is SGHRS and CDR2 is YFSETQ. In nucleotides, the CDR3 is TGCGCCAGCAGCTTGGCCATACTAGCGGGTTACAATGAGCAGTTCTTC. It is translated as CASSLAILAGYNEQFF.

The chain uses TRBV6-6 and TRBJ2-7, with a weak D call TRBD1 (5 bases). CDR1 MNHNY and CDR2 SVGAGI come from the germline V gene (reference sequence). Deletions cut 8 bases from V and 6 bases from J, with 17 bases between. The CDR3 runs to 13 residues. CDR3 DNA sequence: TGTGCCAGCTCTCAGGGCCAGACGGGCGAGCAGTACTTC. Its protein is CASSQGQTGEQYF.

V is TRBV6-5 and J is TRBJ2-5; possible D gene TRBD1, 5 bases. Trimming removed 6 bases from V and 2 bases from J, with 16 bases in between. Germline-derived CDR1 and CDR2 are MNHEY and SVGAGI. The CDR3 spans 15 residues. The CDR3 sequence: CASRGYTGIQETQYF. The CDR3 DNA reads as TGTGCCAGCAGAGGATATACAGGCATTCAAGAGACCCAGTACTTC.

The chain combines TRBV30 with TRBJ2-3; unclear D gene. V was shortened by 0 bases and J by 6 bases, with 7 bases between the two germline ends. The germline gives CDR1 GTSNPN, CDR2 SVGIG (reference sequence). The CDR3 has 12 residues. The CDR3 sequence is CAWSVAMDTQYF. CDR3 nucleotides: TGTGCCTGGAGTGTAGCCATGGATACGCAGTATTTT.